This T cell receptor beta chain came from a study of beta chain features in type 1 diabetes (dated by TCRdb to the late 2010s). Concerning the study at large: Mean age, gender distribution, total cell number and subset yield did not differ between patients and healthy donors. A total of around 100 million sorted cells were examined across all samples, and RNA yield correlated strongly with the number of cells per subset. Regulatory and stem cell-like memory subsets were obtained from only 8 patients and about eight healthy donors, while naive and central memory subsets were obtained from all 30 or so donors. The study compared TCRB repertoires of sorted circulating CD4+ T cell subsets between recently diagnosed type 1 diabetes patients and matched healthy donors. General study outcomes and caveats: At VDJ recombination sites, patients with type 1 diabetes made fewer insertions and deleted more nucleotides, a pattern implying thymic rearrangement abnormalities. Because small numbers of individuals were included in the HLA sub-analyses, any influence of HLA type on TCRB rearrangement was left unresolved. Shorter templates might have been favored by PCR, but patient and control samples were amplified and corrected together, so both groups would have been affected equally by any skew. Because cDNA rather than genomic DNA was sequenced, highly expressing activated cells could have been over-represented, although no difference in activation and CD3 levels was found between groups. Naive, central memory and regulatory TCRB repertoires appeared to be more similar among patients than among healthy donors. In all four CD4+ subsets, TCRB CDR3 length was moderately but significantly shorter in type 1 diabetes patients.

Reading from cysteine to phenylalanine, the CDR3 counts 16 amino acids. CDR3 DNA only is kept here, 48 bases in frame from base 1. The germline ends are 18 bases apart after V is trimmed by 4 bases and J by 3 bases. The germline V gene encodes CDR1 LGHNA and CDR2 YNFKEQ. The High Capacity cDNA Reverse Transcription Kit was used to reverse transcribe all of the isolated RNA, meaning that expressed TCRB transcripts were what got sequenced. Naive, central memory and regulatory T cell samples underwent deep immunoSEQ sequencing, averaging roughly 3.3 million total reads per sample. Sorted cells were lysed in RLT buffer, and RNA was extracted using DNase-treated RNeasy Micro or Mini kits according to cell number. Each cell subset was processed on its own to prevent cross-contamination, while patient and healthy donor samples were processed together. TCRB sequences were amplified from cDNA with the immunoSEQ multiplex PCR, producing 87-bp fragments spanning the CDR3 region. Amplicons were sequenced on the Illumina HiSeq platform. For the original study's pipeline: Synthetic template baselines were used to correct PCR bias computationally, reads within Hamming distance 2 were collapsed together, and singletons that could not be merged were discarded. Reads were aligned against IMGT so that V, D and J genes, CDR3 length and insertions or deletions at six rearrangement sites could be assigned. Clonotype counts were normalized to sorted cell number within each subset before computing true diversity and Gini coefficients with the tcR R package. The overlap coefficient, calculated on TCRB nucleotide sequences, was used to quantify repertoire sharing. Out-of-frame TCRB sequences from naive cells were analyzed to stand in for the pre-selection repertoire. The immuneACCESS repertoire file appears here via TCRdb, limited to in-frame rearrangements. These files lack a portion of the clones; in checked studies, under half of the deficit traces to unresolved V genes, and the cause of the others is not known. V, J and clone size derive from that table, while D and trimming were established from the DNA sequence. For this sample there are fewer than 250,000 clones; 55% to 70% appear just once. Of the sample, 0.053% falls within the top ten clones.

Each donor gave one peripheral blood draw, averaging approximately 120 mL, which was collected into heparinised tubes. A BD FACSAria II and a panel including CD45RO, CCR7, CD25, CD127, CD95 and CD27 were used to sort naive, central memory, regulatory and stem cell-like memory CD4+ T cells. Purity was above 95% for every sorted population. Right away, PBMCs were isolated by Lymphoprep density gradient centrifugation and were stained directly, with no culture step. So that batch effects would be minimized, each experiment stained and sorted samples in pairs, pairing one healthy donor with one patient. This clone was observed a few times. Its specific antigen is unknown. No base quality values were provided; no much bigger clone lies one nucleotide off.

Sequencing was performed on naive CD4+ T cells from blood. The intended sense of this specimen's cell subset or site label: true naive CD4+ T cells. The V and J genes are TRBV4-2 and TRBJ1-2; TRBD1 is perhaps the D gene, given 5 matching bases. This sequence was found in a man aged 30-40 years in good health. The CDR3 here reads CASSPQRWGRDYGYTF. The DNA sequence is given as TGTGCCAGCAGCCCGCAGCGGTGGGGACGAGACTATGGCTACACCTTC.